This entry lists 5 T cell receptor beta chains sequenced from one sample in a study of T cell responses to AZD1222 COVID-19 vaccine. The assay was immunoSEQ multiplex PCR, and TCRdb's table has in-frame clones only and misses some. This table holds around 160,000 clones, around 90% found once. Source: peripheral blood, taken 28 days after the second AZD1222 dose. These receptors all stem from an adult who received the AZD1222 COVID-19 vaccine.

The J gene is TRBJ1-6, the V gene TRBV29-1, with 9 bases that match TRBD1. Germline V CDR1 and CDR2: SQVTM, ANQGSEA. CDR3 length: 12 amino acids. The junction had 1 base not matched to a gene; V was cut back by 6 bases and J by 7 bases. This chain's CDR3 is CSVGTGNSPLHF. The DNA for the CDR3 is TGCAGCGTCGGGACAGGGAATTCACCCCTCCACTTT. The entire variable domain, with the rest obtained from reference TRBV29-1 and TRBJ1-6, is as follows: SAVISQKPSRDICQRGTSLTIQCQVDSQVTMMFWYRQQPGQSLTLIATANQGSEATYESGFVIDKFPISRPNLTFSTLTVSNMSPEDSSIYLCSVGTGNSPLHFGNGTRLTVT.

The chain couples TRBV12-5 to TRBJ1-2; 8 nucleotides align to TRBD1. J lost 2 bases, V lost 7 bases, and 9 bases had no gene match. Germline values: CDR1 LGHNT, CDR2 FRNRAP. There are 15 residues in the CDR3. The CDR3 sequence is CASALDRGTNYGYTF. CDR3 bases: TGTGCTAGTGCTCTCGACAGGGGAACAAACTATGGCTACACCTTC. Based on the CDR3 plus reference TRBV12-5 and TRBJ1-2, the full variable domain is DARVTQTPRHKVTEMGQEVTMRCQPILGHNTVFWYRQTMMQGLELLAYFRNRAPLDDSGMPKDRFSAEMPDATLATLKIQPSEPRDSAVYFCASALDRGTNYGYTFGSGTRLTVV.

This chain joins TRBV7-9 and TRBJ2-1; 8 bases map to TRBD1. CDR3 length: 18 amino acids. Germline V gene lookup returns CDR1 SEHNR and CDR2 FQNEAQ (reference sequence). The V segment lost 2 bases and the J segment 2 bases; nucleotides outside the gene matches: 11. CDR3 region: CASSLRSPGQGTYNEQFF. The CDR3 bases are TGTGCCAGCAGCTTAAGGTCCCCAGGACAGGGTACCTACAATGAGCAGTTCTTC.

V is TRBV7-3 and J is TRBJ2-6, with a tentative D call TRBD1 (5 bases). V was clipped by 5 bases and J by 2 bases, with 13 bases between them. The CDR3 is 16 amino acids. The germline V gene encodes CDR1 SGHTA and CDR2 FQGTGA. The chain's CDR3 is CASSPASGTGANVLTF. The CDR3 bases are TGTGCCAGCAGCCCGGCCTCAGGGACTGGGGCCAACGTCCTGACTTTC.

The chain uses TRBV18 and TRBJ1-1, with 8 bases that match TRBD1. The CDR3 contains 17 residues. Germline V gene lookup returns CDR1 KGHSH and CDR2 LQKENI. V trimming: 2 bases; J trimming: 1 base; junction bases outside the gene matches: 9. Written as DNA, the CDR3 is TGTGCCAGCTCACCAGCACCGGCCAGGGGGCCGAACACTGAAGCTTTCTTT. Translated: CASSPAPARGPNTEAFF. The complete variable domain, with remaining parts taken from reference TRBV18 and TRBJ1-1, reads NAGVMQNPRHLVRRRGQEARLRCSPMKGHSHVYWYRQLPEEGLKFMVYLQKENIIDESGMPKERFSAEFPKEGPSILRIQQVVRGDSAAYFCASSPAPARGPNTEAFFGQGTRLTVV.